Listed here is a single T cell receptor beta chain. The data were taken from a study of patients and donors after allogeneic stem cell transplantation. Each CDR3 protein gets one entry after TCRdb re-called the RT-PCR reads with MiXCR. Among under 95,000 distinct CDR3 sequences listed, 4% to 5% were seen once. Germline loops: CDR1 SGHTS, CDR2 YDEGEE. With 0 bases removed from V and 3 bases from J, the gap between germline ends came to 13 bases. This CDR3 is 16 amino acids long. The chain combines TRBV5-8 with TRBJ2-1; either TRBD1 or TRBD2 may fit D (5 bases each). Sequenced input: blood, either unsorted or a sorted T cell fraction (not recorded which). The sequence was collected from a human donor who was either an allogeneic HSCT recipient or a stem cell or donor lymphocyte infusion donor (not recorded which). It is not recorded whose cells these are; they may come from a transplant donor. The CDR3: CASSLGRVGGYNEQFF. CDR3 nucleotide sequence: TGTGCCAGCAGCTTGGGAAGGGTTGGGGGCTACAATGAGCAGTTCTTC.